This T cell receptor (beta chain) was captured by sequencing in a study of T cell repertoires in cytomegalovirus infection. Study overall: CMV infection plus the matching HLA type was flagged by public TCR beta signatures.

TCRdb independently ran MiXCR on the reads; one entry per CDR3 protein. This table has some 150,000 distinct CDR3 sequences, approximately 5.9% appearing once. The germline V gene has CDR1 SGDLS and CDR2 YYNGEE. The CDR3 sequence is 15 residues long. V lost 6 bases and J 2 bases, leaving 17 bases between the germline ends. On this clonotype: No antigen is known for it.

General study findings and limits: Totalled public TCR beta family frequency picked out people who carried CMV plus the relevant HLA. It was HLA-C-restricted CMV-specific TCR beta clonotypes that dominated the response ex vivo.

Material: PBMCs. V is TRBV9 and J is TRBJ1-1; TRBD1 is a possible D gene (5 bases). The clonotype was recovered from a human donor in good health (CMV status not recorded). Some clones in this sample may be carry-over from other donors' samples. CDR3 loop: CASNLLGVLNTEAFF. CDR3 DNA: TGTGCCAGCAACCTATTAGGGGTACTAAACACTGAAGCTTTCTTT.